The next 15 T cell receptor beta chains were all read from a single sample in a study of blood T cell repertoires in COVID-19. Produced via immunoSEQ multiplex PCR; TCRdb's table is partial and in-frame only. The sample gives around 140,000 clones, about 87% of which show up once; around 6.1% is in the top ten. The sequenced material came from peripheral blood. The source of these receptors is a man older than 75 with acute or convalescent COVID-19.

This rearrangement joins TRBV4-2 to TRBJ2-3, with 14 bases matching TRBD2. In germline, CDR1 is LGHNA, CDR2 YNFKEQ. CDR3 length equals 17 residues. J gave up 0 bases and V 5 bases, and 4 bases lay outside the gene matches. CDR3 in DNA: TGTGCCAGCAGCGGACTAGCGGGAGGAGCTAGCACAGATACGCAGTATTTT. This encodes CASSGLAGGASTDTQYF.

The J gene is TRBJ2-7, the V gene TRBV5-4; TRBD2 matches 9 bases. The germline CDR1 and CDR2 sequences are SGHNT and YYREEE (reference sequence). The junction had 6 bases not matched to a gene; V was cut back by 1 base and J by 1 base. The CDR3 totals 16 residues. CDR3 nucleotide sequence: TGTGCCAGCAGCTTGATTAATAGCGGGGGATCCTACGAGCAGTACTTC. As protein: CASSLINSGGSYEQYF.

The chain carries TRBV18 and TRBJ1-5; 8 bases fit TRBD1. This CDR3 is 14 amino acids long. CDR1 KGHSH and CDR2 LQKENI come from the germline V gene. V was clipped by 3 bases and J by 12 bases; unmatched bases: 10. CDR3 bases: TGTGCCAGCTCACCCGGGGACAGGAGAGAACGCCAGCATTTT. Its protein product is CASSPGDRRERQHF. Full variable domain (remainder filled in from reference TRBV18 and TRBJ1-5): NAGVMQNPRHLVRRRGQEARLRCSPMKGHSHVYWYRQLPEEGLKFMVYLQKENIIDESGMPKERFSAEFPKEGPSILRIQQVVRGDSAAYFCASSPGDRRERQHFGDGTRLSIL.

V is TRBV28 and J is TRBJ1-5; 9 nucleotides match TRBD1. Germline lookup yields CDR1 MDHEN and CDR2 SYDVKM. V shed 5 bases and J 4 bases; nucleotides not matched to a gene: 3. This CDR3 is 14 amino acids long. The DNA for the CDR3 is TGTGCCAGCAGTCCCGGGACAGGGAATCAGCCCCAGCATTTT. It encodes CASSPGTGNQPQHF. The full variable domain, with the rest looked up from reference TRBV28 and TRBJ1-5, is DVKVTQSSRYLVKRTGEKVFLECVQDMDHENMFWYRQDPGLGLRLIYFSYDVKMKEKGDIPEGYSVSREKKERFSLILESASTNQTSMYLCASSPGTGNQPQHFGDGTRLSIL.

The chain links TRBV5-1 to TRBJ1-2; tentative D call: TRBD1 (6 bases). There are 14 residues in the CDR3. The germline CDR1 and CDR2 sequences are SGHRS and YFSETQ. V shed 4 bases and J shed 4 bases, with 14 bases lying between them. The CDR3 nucleotides are TGCGCCAGCAGCCCGGGGGGGGGCGGCTATGGCTACACCTTC. As protein: CASSPGGGGYGYTF. The full variable domain, with the rest looked up from reference TRBV5-1 and TRBJ1-2, is KAGVTQTPRYLIKTRGQQVTLSCSPISGHRSVSWYQQTPGQGLQFLFEYFSETQRNKGNFPGRFSGRQFSNSRSEMNVSTLELGDSALYLCASSPGGGGYGYTFGSGTRLTVV.

The chain employs TRBV27 and TRBJ1-4; 10 bases agree with TRBD1. V shed 5 bases and J 6 bases; nucleotides not matched to a gene: 6. The CDR3 runs to 15 residues. Germline V gene data show CDR1 as MNHEY and CDR2 as SMNVEV (reference sequence). The CDR3 region has the DNA TGTGCCAGCAGTAAGACAGGGGGCATTTATGAAAAACTGTTTTTT. As protein: CASSKTGGIYEKLFF.

This rearrangement joins TRBV7-8 to TRBJ1-4, with 8 bases that match TRBD1. In germline, CDR1 is SGHVS, CDR2 FQNEAQ. The CDR3 sequence is 17 residues long. The ends lost 1 base at V and 3 bases at J; junction bases unmatched: 7. The CDR3 DNA reads TGTGCCAGCAGCTTAGGGGTCAGGGGGCAATCTAATGAAAAACTGTTTTTT. It translates to CASSLGVRGQSNEKLFF.

The chain couples TRBV3-1 (or the pseudogene TRBV3-2) to TRBJ1-6; D is undetermined. The CDR3 consists of 14 residues. Germline V gene lookup returns CDR1 LGHDT and CDR2 YNNKEL (reference sequence). V lost 2 bases and J lost 7, with 9 bases in between. CDR3 DNA sequence: TGTGCCAGCAGCCAAACCGGGTACAATTCACCCCTCCACTTT. Its protein product is CASSQTGYNSPLHF.

The chain recombines TRBV3-1 (or the pseudogene TRBV3-2) with TRBJ1-2; TRBD1 matches 12 bases. The CDR3 has 17 residues. Germline V gives CDR1 LGHDT, CDR2 YNNKEL (reference sequence). With V trimmed by 1 base and J by 7 bases, 10 bases remained unmatched. CDR3: CASSQASVGQGARGYTF. In DNA form, the CDR3 reads TGTGCCAGCAGCCAAGCTTCCGTGGGACAGGGGGCTCGTGGCTACACCTTC.

This chain uses TRBV28 with TRBJ1-5; the D gene is possibly TRBD1 (5 bases). The CDR3 is 14 residues long. Per germline, CDR1 MDHEN and CDR2 SYDVKM. V was pared by 7 bases and J by 9 bases, with 19 bases between. CDR3 nucleotide sequence: TGTGCCAGCACCTTCGGGACTTATCACGGGCCCCAGCATTTT. It specifies CASTFGTYHGPQHF.

The gene calls are TRBV24-1 and TRBJ2-1, with TRBD2 matching over 8 bases. Trimming removed 6 bases from V and 6 bases from J; junction bases left unmatched: 6. The CDR3 has 14 residues. Germline lookup yields CDR1 KGHDR and CDR2 SFDVKD. Here the CDR3 reads CATSNERESNEQFF. DNA for the CDR3: TGTGCCACCAGTAACGAGCGGGAGAGCAATGAGCAGTTCTTC.

The chain combines TRBV28 with TRBJ1-2, with 9 bases identical to TRBD1. Germline V lookup: CDR1 MDHEN, CDR2 SYDVKM. Trimming took 2 bases from V and 4 from J; bases not matched to a gene: 5. The CDR3 is made up of 15 amino acids. CDR3: CASSLINRGPYGYTF. DNA for the CDR3: TGTGCCAGCAGTTTAATTAACAGGGGGCCCTATGGCTACACCTTC.

The chain combines TRBV21-1 with TRBJ2-1; no DNA check was done on the table's D call, TRBD1. TRBV21-1 is a recognized pseudogene. The CDR3 covers 14 residues. CDR3 DNA sequence: TGTGCCAGCACCCCCCAGGGGGCAAACAATGAGCAGTTCTTC. It specifies CASTPQGANNEQFF.

The rearrangement uses TRBV5-4 and TRBJ1-1; 10 bases are shared with TRBD1. The CDR3 contains 16 residues. V dropped 0 bases and J dropped 4; count of bases not matched to a gene: 6. The germline CDR1 and CDR2 sequences are SGHNT and YYREEE (reference sequence). The CDR3 nucleotides are TGTGCCAGCAGCTTGGAGACAGGGGGCCTCGGCACTGAAGCTTTCTTT. Protein sequence: CASSLETGGLGTEAFF.

The chain couples TRBV6-5 to TRBJ1-4; 11 bases match TRBD1. Trimming took 6 bases from V and 5 from J; bases not matched to a gene: 2. The CDR3 covers 14 residues. Germline values: CDR1 MNHEY, CDR2 SVGAGI. The DNA of the CDR3 is TGTGCCAGCAGGGGGGACAGGGGGAATGAAAAACTGTTTTTT. It encodes CASRGDRGNEKLFF.